This passage covers 31 T cell receptor beta chains from one sample sequenced in a study of CD8+ T cells in alopecia areata. Reverse transcription of extracted RNA yielded cDNA, which provided the sequencing template. The assay was immunoSEQ multiplex PCR, and TCRdb's table has in-frame clones only and misses some. Here the sample spans over 120,000 clones, nearly 55% being singletons. The treatment was: oral pan-JAK inhibitor, 5-10 mg twice daily. The sample consisted of CD8+ T cells sorted from blood, taken at week 4, from a patient treated with tofacitinib. These receptors all come from a human donor with alopecia areata.

The genes are TRBV30 and TRBJ1-5, with 7 bases fitting TRBD1. V lost 4 bases to trimming and J lost 4 bases; unmatched junction nucleotides: 4. The CDR3 length is 13 residues. From germline, CDR1 is GTSNPN and CDR2 SVGIG (reference sequence). The CDR3 nucleotides read TGTGCCTGGACTCCAGGGGGGAATCAGCCCCAGCATTTT. Translated: CAWTPGGNQPQHF. Based on the CDR3 plus reference TRBV30 and TRBJ1-5, the full variable domain is SQTIHQWPATLVQPVGSPLSLECTVEGTSNPNLYWYRQAAGRGLQLLFYSVGIGQISSEVPQNLSASRPQDRQFILSSKKLLLSDSGFYLCAWTPGGNQPQHFGDGTRLSIL.

This clone turned up a few times. V is TRBV4-2 and J is TRBJ1-2, with D perhaps TRBD1 (5 bases). Trimming took 2 bases from V and 0 from J, leaving 13 bases between them. The CDR3 totals 16 residues. Germline values: CDR1 LGHNA, CDR2 YNFKEQ. The CDR3 region has the DNA TGTGCCAGCAGCCAATTTCGGGACCATCCTAACTATGGCTACACCTTC. This translates into CASSQFRDHPNYGYTF.

The chain combines TRBV5-6 with TRBJ2-7, with D perhaps TRBD2 (6 bases). The CDR3 runs 14 residues. Trimming cost V 3 bases and J 3 bases, with 13 bases left between them. Germline CDR1 is SGHDT and CDR2 is YYEEEE. The CDR3 DNA follows: TGTGCCAGCAGCTCGGGGGAGCGCTTCTACGAGCAGTACTTC. Residues: CASSSGERFYEQYF.

V is TRBV6-7 and J is TRBJ2-3, with D tentatively TRBD1 (5 bases). TRBV6-7 is labeled an ORF, and its function is uncertain. V was pared by 2 bases and J by 0 bases, with 9 bases between. The CDR3 consists of 15 residues. CDR3 sequence reads: CASSYEAGSTDTQYF. CDR3 bases: TGTGCCAGCAGTTACGAGGCAGGGAGCACAGATACGCAGTATTTT.

This chain links TRBV27 with TRBJ1-6; D remains ambiguous. V was pared by 4 bases and J by 3 bases, with 16 bases between. The CDR3 contains 17 residues. The germline CDR1 and CDR2 sequences are MNHEY and SMNVEV (reference sequence). The CDR3 region is CASSSTGPRDYNSPLHF. The CDR3 nucleotides are TGTGCCAGCAGTTCCACCGGGCCCCGCGACTATAATTCACCCCTCCACTTT.

The chain couples TRBV6-4 to TRBJ2-1, with 9 bases that match TRBD2. The V gene end was trimmed by 5 bases and the J gene end by 5 bases; junction bases not matched to a gene: 7. Per the germline V gene, CDR1 is MRHNA and CDR2 is SNTAGT. The CDR3 is 15 amino acids. In DNA form, the CDR3 reads TGTGCCAGCAGTTACAGCGGGGGGCTCCACAATGAGCAGTTCTTC. It is translated as CASSYSGGLHNEQFF.

This clone was seen at least ten times. V usage is TRBV2 and J usage is TRBJ1-5, with 10 nucleotides matching TRBD1. The germline gives CDR1 SNHLY, CDR2 FYNNEI. The CDR3 is 16 amino acids. J gave up 5 bases and V 7 bases, and 11 bases lay outside the gene matches. Here the CDR3 reads CASIVGPGTGDQPQHF. Here the CDR3 DNA reads TGTGCCAGCATAGTGGGTCCCGGGACAGGGGATCAGCCCCAGCATTTT.

This clone has only a few counts. The chain links TRBV7-9 to TRBJ2-7; D remains unclear. The CDR3 consists of 13 residues. CDR1 is SEHNR, CDR2 FQNEAQ, per germline (reference sequence). CDR3 protein: CVIQPVSSYEQYF. The DNA of the CDR3 is TGTGTCATACAACCTGTCTCCTCCTACGAGCAGTACTTC.

This rearrangement joins TRBV7-9 to TRBJ2-2, with D possibly matching TRBD2 (5 bases). The length of the CDR3 is 12 residues. Germline assignment: CDR1 SEHNR and CDR2 FQNEAQ (reference sequence). Trimming stripped 5 bases from V and 8 bases from J, with 9 bases between. The CDR3 DNA reads as TGTGCCAGCAGCGTGGAGGAGGGGGAGCTGTTTTTT. Its translation: CASSVEEGELFF.

This clone has only a few counts. The chain links TRBV5-1 to TRBJ1-1, with D hard to call. Trimming pared 4 bases from V and 0 bases from J, leaving 16 bases between. This CDR3 has 16 residues. CDR1 is SGHRS and CDR2 is YFSETQ in the germline V gene. CDR3 protein: CASSPDYGPMNTEAFF. DNA for the CDR3: TGCGCCAGCAGCCCGGATTACGGGCCGATGAACACTGAAGCTTTCTTT.

This rearrangement joins TRBV29-1 to TRBJ2-3; D call uncertain. The CDR3 loop spans 10 amino acids. Germline CDR1 reads SQVTM; CDR2 reads ANQGSEA. The V gene lost 5 bases and the J gene lost 7 bases, with 7 bases spanning the gap. The CDR3 sequence is CSVSKNTQYF. CDR3 nucleotide sequence: TGCAGCGTTAGTAAAAATACGCAGTATTTT.

This sequence joins TRBV11-2 and TRBJ1-3, with 9 bases aligning to TRBD1. The ends lost 5 bases at V and 4 bases at J; junction bases unmatched: 6. The CDR3 runs to 15 residues. CDR1 is SGHAT and CDR2 is FQNNGV in the germline V gene. In DNA form, the CDR3 reads TGTGCCAGCAGCGTCCTCGGGACAGGGGGAAACACCATATATTTT. This gives the protein CASSVLGTGGNTIYF.

The chain has TRBV13 and TRBJ1-1; TRBD1 aligns across 8 bases. This CDR3 region has 14 residues. From germline, CDR1 is PRHDT and CDR2 FYEKMQ (reference sequence). After removal of 3 bases from V and 4 bases from J, the junction contained 4 bases not matched to a gene. The CDR3 loop reads CASSFDRGSTEAFF. CDR3 in DNA: TGTGCCAGCAGCTTCGACAGGGGCAGCACTGAAGCTTTCTTT.

This clone turned up a few times. The chain carries TRBV6-5 and TRBJ1-1, with a possible D match to TRBD1 (5 bases). Trimming left V 5 bases short and J 10 bases short, with 17 bases between. The CDR3 is 13 residues long. Germline lookup yields CDR1 MNHEY and CDR2 SVGAGI. Here the CDR3 reads CASSTERGTAAFF. The CDR3 DNA is TGTGCCAGCAGTACGGAGCGAGGGACGGCAGCTTTCTTT.

The CDR3 sequence: CASSQSETQGHYGYTF. For the CDR3, the DNA is TGCGCCAGCAGCCAATCAGAGACACAGGGACATTATGGCTACACCTTC. The V call is TRBV4-3, the J call TRBJ1-2; TRBD1 might be the D (6 bases). V dropped 2 bases and J dropped 5 bases, with 18 bases sitting between them. CDR1 LGHNA and CDR2 YSLEER come from the germline V gene. This CDR3 spans 16 amino acids.

The chain has TRBV30 and TRBJ2-2, with 8 bases matching TRBD1. This CDR3 comprises 15 residues. The V and J ends lost 1 base and 1 base, in that order; junction bases with no gene match: 2. Germline V gene lookup returns CDR1 GTSNPN and CDR2 SVGIG (reference sequence). Here the CDR3 DNA reads TGTGCCTGGAGTGGGACAGGGAGGAACACCGGGGAGCTGTTTTTT. Residues: CAWSGTGRNTGELFF.

V usage is TRBV27 and J usage is TRBJ2-7; TRBD1 is a possible D gene (6 bases). Deletions cut 3 bases from V and 5 bases from J, with 11 bases between. Germline values: CDR1 MNHEY, CDR2 SMNVEV (reference sequence). The CDR3 spans 13 residues. The CDR3 DNA sequence: TGTGCCAGCAGTTTCTCCAGGGGCGACGAGCAGTACTTC. Amino acids: CASSFSRGDEQYF.

V is TRBV9 and J is TRBJ1-2; D unresolved. The germline CDR1 and CDR2 sequences are SGDLS and YYNGEE. The CDR3 consists of 14 residues. Trimming shortened V by 2 bases and J by 3 bases, and 11 bases separated the two germline ends. CDR3 residues: CASSVLGRDYGYTF. In DNA form, the CDR3 reads TGTGCCAGCAGCGTCCTGGGTCGGGACTATGGCTACACCTTC.

The chain carries TRBV7-9 and TRBJ2-1; either TRBD1 or TRBD2 may supply D (6 bases each). V was trimmed by 4 bases and J by 2 bases, leaving 18 bases between them. The CDR3 covers 17 residues. Germline V gene lookup returns CDR1 SEHNR and CDR2 FQNEAQ (reference sequence). The CDR3 nucleotides are TGTGCCAGCAGCTCCAGGGGCGGCGGGAAGGCCTACAATGAGCAGTTCTTC. It yields the protein CASSSRGGGKAYNEQFF.

This clone occurred a few times. J is TRBJ2-4 and V is TRBV5-1; D is unclear. V was clipped by 5 bases and J by 8 bases, with 11 bases between them. In germline, CDR1 is SGHRS, CDR2 YFSETQ. The CDR3 covers 12 residues. The chain's CDR3 is CASSSVPDIQYF. The CDR3 DNA reads as TGCGCCAGCAGTTCCGTCCCTGACATTCAGTACTTC.

The rearrangement links TRBV21-1 to TRBJ1-4. TRBV21-1 is classified as a pseudogene. This CDR3 contains 9 residues. For the CDR3, the DNA is TGTGCCAGCAGCAAAAAACTGTTTTTT. Encoded protein: CASSKKLFF.

The chain is built from TRBV2 and TRBJ2-5; 8 bases match TRBD1. J lost 5 bases, V lost 6 bases, and 14 bases had no gene match. The CDR3 spans 16 residues. The germline CDR1 and CDR2 sequences are SNHLY and FYNNEI. CDR3 DNA sequence: TGTGCCAGCAGCTCAGGGGGCGCAGGACTTGGGGAGACCCAGTACTTC. The encoded protein is CASSSGGAGLGETQYF.

This chain uses TRBV7-9 with TRBJ2-7; a possible D gene is TRBD2 (6 bases). Germline V gene sequence: CDR1 SEHNR, CDR2 FQNEAQ (reference sequence). The CDR3 loop spans 17 amino acids. V lost 5 bases to trimming and J lost 3 bases, with 23 bases between them. CDR3 DNA sequence: TGTGCCAGCAGCCCGGGGGAGGAGTCACCGGGTTACTACGAGCAGTACTTC. This encodes CASSPGEESPGYYEQYF. The whole variable domain, remainder taken from reference TRBV7-9 and TRBJ2-7, is DTGVSQNPRHKITKRGQNVTFRCDPISEHNRLYWYRQTLGQGPEFLTYFQNEAQLEKSRLLSDRFSAERPKGSFSTLEIQRTEQGDSAMYLCASSPGEESPGYYEQYFGPGTRLTVT.

In this sample, this clone turned up a few times. V is TRBV4-1 and J is TRBJ2-2, with 7 bases fitting TRBD2. V was clipped by 2 bases and J by 8 bases; unmatched bases: 14. The V gene's germline CDR1 is MGHRA and CDR2 YSYEKL. The CDR3 spans 17 residues. The DNA of the CDR3 is TGCGCCAGCAGCCAACCCCCTGGGGAGGGCTGGGCTGGGGAGCTGTTTTTT. It encodes CASSQPPGEGWAGELFF.

This clone was detected only once. For the CDR3, the DNA is TGCGCCAGCAGCTTGGCGATGCAGGCTAGCAATCAGCCCCAGCATTTT. This translates into CASSLAMQASNQPQHF. This rearrangement joins TRBV5-1 to TRBJ1-5; D is ambiguous. The germline V gene has CDR1 SGHRS and CDR2 YFSETQ. V was clipped by 0 bases and J by 0 bases, with 10 bases between them. This CDR3 has 16 residues.

This clone was counted only a few times. The V and J genes are TRBV13 and TRBJ2-1; D is ambiguous. This CDR3 spans 14 amino acids. Germline CDR1 reads PRHDT; CDR2 reads FYEKMQ (reference sequence). V was shortened by 0 bases and J by 7 bases, with 10 bases between the two germline ends. CDR3 in DNA: TGTGCCAGCAGCTTAGGGGGGTCCTGGAATGAGCAGTTCTTC. Encoded protein: CASSLGGSWNEQFF.

The chain combines TRBV15 with TRBJ2-7, with D unresolved. Trimming took off 5 bases at V and 3 bases at J, with 14 bases between the two ends. The V gene's germline CDR1 is LNHNV and CDR2 YYDKDF (reference sequence). The CDR3 contains 14 residues. The CDR3 sequence is CATSHGSGGYEQYF. The CDR3 DNA reads as TGTGCCACCAGCCATGGTTCTGGTGGCTACGAGCAGTACTTC.

Details on this clone: At the DNA level, this CDR3 is encoded by other sequences in the same sample as well. The chain joins TRBV13 to TRBJ2-3; D uncertain. Per the germline V gene, CDR1 is PRHDT and CDR2 is FYEKMQ (reference sequence). This CDR3 has 12 amino acids. V lost 6 bases and J lost 2, with 6 bases in between. CDR3 nucleotide sequence: TGTGCCAGCAGTCCGAACACAGATACGCAGTATTTT. Protein sequence: CASSPNTDTQYF.

This clone showed up just a few times. The sample holds other DNA sequences that translate to the same CDR3. The V and J genes are TRBV18 and TRBJ1-1, with unresolved D. The CDR3 runs 13 residues. From germline, CDR1 is KGHSH and CDR2 LQKENI. Trimming left V 0 bases short and J 0 bases short, with 2 bases between. The CDR3 reads CASSPPLNTEAFF. CDR3 sequence (DNA): TGTGCCAGCTCACCACCGCTGAACACTGAAGCTTTCTTT.

The chain combines TRBV11-2 with TRBJ2-5; 10 bases fit TRBD2. V shed 1 base and J 5 bases; nucleotides not matched to a gene: 4. CDR3 length: 15 residues. Germline V gene sequence: CDR1 SGHAT, CDR2 FQNNGV. The CDR3 loop reads CASSLGAGGAETQYF. As DNA, the CDR3 is TGTGCCAGCAGCTTAGGAGCGGGGGGGGCGGAGACCCAGTACTTC.

CDR3 bases: TGTGCCTGGAGTGAGCCGCATGAGCAGTTCTTC. Amino acid sequence: CAWSEPHEQFF. V usage is TRBV30 and J usage is TRBJ2-1, with D unclear. There are 11 residues in the CDR3. Trimming took 1 base from V and 8 from J, leaving 6 bases between them. Germline-derived CDR1 and CDR2 are GTSNPN and SVGIG (reference sequence).